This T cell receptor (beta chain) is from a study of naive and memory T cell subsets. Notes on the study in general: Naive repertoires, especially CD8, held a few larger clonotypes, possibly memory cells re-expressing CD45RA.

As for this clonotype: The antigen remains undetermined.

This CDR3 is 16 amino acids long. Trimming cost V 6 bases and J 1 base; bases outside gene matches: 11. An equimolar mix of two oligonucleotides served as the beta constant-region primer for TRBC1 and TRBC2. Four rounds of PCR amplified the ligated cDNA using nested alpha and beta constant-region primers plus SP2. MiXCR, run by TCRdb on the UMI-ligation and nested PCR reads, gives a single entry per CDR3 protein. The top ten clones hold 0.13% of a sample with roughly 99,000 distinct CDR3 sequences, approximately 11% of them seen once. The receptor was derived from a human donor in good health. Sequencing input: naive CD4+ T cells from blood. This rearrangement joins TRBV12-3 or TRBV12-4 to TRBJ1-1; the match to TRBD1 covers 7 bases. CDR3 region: CASSSPRTGRNTEAFF. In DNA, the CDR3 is TGTGCCAGCAGCTCGCCTAGGACAGGAAGGAACACTGAAGCTTTCTTT.